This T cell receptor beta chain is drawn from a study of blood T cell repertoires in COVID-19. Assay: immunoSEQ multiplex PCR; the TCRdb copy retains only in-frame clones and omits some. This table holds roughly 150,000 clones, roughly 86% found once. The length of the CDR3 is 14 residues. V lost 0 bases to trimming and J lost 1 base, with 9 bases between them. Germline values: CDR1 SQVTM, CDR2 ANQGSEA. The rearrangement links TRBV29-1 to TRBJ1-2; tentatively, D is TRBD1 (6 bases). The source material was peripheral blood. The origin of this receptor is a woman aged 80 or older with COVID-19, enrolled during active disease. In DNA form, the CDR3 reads TGCAGCGTTGAAGAGGGGGCGAATAACTATGGCTACACCTTC. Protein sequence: CSVEEGANNYGYTF.